The 20 T cell receptor beta chains below all came from one sample that was sequenced in a study of shared clonotypes between healthy human individuals. Sequencing was performed with immunoSEQ multiplex PCR; in TCRdb, only in-frame clones are kept and a portion is missing. Here the sample spans about 2.4 million clones, just over 90% being singletons. The sequencing sample was made of naive CD4+ T cells sorted from blood. Regarding subset: CD45RA+ positively selected. The receptors derive from a man in his late teens or twenties in good health.

The chain joins TRBV4-3 to TRBJ2-2; tentatively, D is TRBD2 (5 bases). Trimming shortened V by 6 bases and J by 1 base, and 12 bases separated the two germline ends. This CDR3 is 15 amino acids long. In germline, CDR1 is LGHNA, CDR2 YSLEER. CDR3 amino acids: CASRRAEVNTGELFF. In DNA form, the CDR3 reads TGCGCCAGCAGACGAGCGGAAGTGAACACCGGGGAGCTGTTTTTT.

This clone was counted only a few times. This chain links TRBV2 with TRBJ2-7; the D gene is possibly TRBD1 (6 bases). Germline lookup yields CDR1 SNHLY and CDR2 FYNNEI. The CDR3 has 14 amino acids. Trimming pared 4 bases from V and 2 bases from J, leaving 12 bases between. The CDR3 reads CASSGGHSTYEQYF. In DNA, the CDR3 is TGTGCCAGCAGTGGGGGGCACTCCACCTACGAGCAGTACTTC.

This clone was observed once. V gene TRBV6-1 combines with J gene TRBJ2-3, with 9 bases matching TRBD2. J lost 5 bases, V lost 2 bases, and 14 bases had no gene match. This CDR3 spans 18 amino acids. Germline V gene data show CDR1 as MNHNS and CDR2 as SASEGT. CDR3 coding DNA: TGTGCCAGCAGTGAATTTCGGGCTAGCGGGACTGTGAGAGATACGCAGTATTTT. This encodes CASSEFRASGTVRDTQYF.

The gene calls are TRBV6-1 and TRBJ2-7, with 9 bases aligning to TRBD1. The V gene end was trimmed by 5 bases and the J gene end by 6 bases; junction bases not matched to a gene: 8. The CDR3 has 14 amino acids. Looked up from germline, CDR1 is MNHNS and CDR2 is SASEGT. The CDR3 reads CASSSSGTGFEQYF. As DNA, the CDR3 is TGTGCCAGCAGTTCCTCCGGGACAGGGTTCGAGCAGTACTTC.

The chain couples TRBV27 to TRBJ2-2; D unresolved. CDR1 and CDR2 (germline): MNHEY, SMNVEV (reference sequence). V dropped 6 bases and J dropped 2 bases, with 7 bases sitting between them. CDR3 length equals 13 residues. Written as DNA, the CDR3 is TGTGCCAGCAGAGTGAGAAACACCGGGGAGCTGTTTTTT. This gives the protein CASRVRNTGELFF.

The V and J genes are TRBV5-1 and TRBJ2-7; D is unresolved. The CDR3 is made up of 13 amino acids. Germline assignment: CDR1 SGHRS and CDR2 YFSETQ. V lost 4 bases and J lost 6, with 14 bases in between. The CDR3 coding sequence is TGCGCCAGCAGCCTAAACCCTGGCGGCGAGCAGTACTTC. Translating gives CASSLNPGGEQYF.

This clone was seen only a few times. The chain combines TRBV28 with TRBJ1-6; D is perhaps TRBD1 (6 bases). The CDR3 runs to 12 residues. Germline CDR1 is MDHEN and CDR2 is SYDVKM. V was trimmed by 7 bases and J by 10 bases, leaving 11 bases between them. CDR3: CASTKQGSPLHF. For the CDR3, the DNA is TGTGCCAGCACTAAGCAGGGGTCACCCCTCCACTTT.

The chain joins TRBV4-2 to TRBJ2-7; 7 bases map to TRBD1. The CDR3 contains 15 residues. CDR1 is LGHNA, CDR2 YNFKEQ, per germline. The ends lost 1 base at V and 5 bases at J; junction bases unmatched: 8. DNA of the CDR3: TGTGCCAGCAGCCAAGGAGGGACAGCCCGGGACGAGCAGTACTTC. Its translation is CASSQGGTARDEQYF.

V is TRBV7-2 and J is TRBJ2-2, with 9 bases lining up with TRBD2. CDR1 SGHTA and CDR2 FQGNSA come from the germline V gene. The CDR3 runs 17 residues. With 4 bases clipped from V and 5 bases from J, the junction kept 11 bases outside the gene matches. The CDR3 nucleotides read TGTGCCAGCAGCTCCCCCAGCGGGAGGAAACGGACCGGGGAGCTGTTTTTT. It yields the protein CASSSPSGRKRTGELFF.

The chain couples TRBV15 to TRBJ1-4; possible D gene TRBD1, 5 bases. CDR1 LNHNV and CDR2 YYDKDF come from the germline V gene (reference sequence). The V gene lost 5 bases and the J gene lost 7 bases, with 14 bases spanning the gap. The CDR3 runs to 14 residues. In DNA, the CDR3 is TGTGCCACCAGCGGACACAGAGTAGGTGAAAAACTGTTTTTT. This sequence encodes CATSGHRVGEKLFF. The complete variable domain, with remaining parts taken from reference TRBV15 and TRBJ1-4, reads DAMVIQNPRYQVTQFGKPVTLSCSQTLNHNVMYWYQQKSSQAPKLLFHYYDKDFNNEADTPDNFQSRRPNTSFCFLDIRSPGLGDTAMYLCATSGHRVGEKLFFGSGTQLSVL.

To note about this clone: Other DNA sequences of this sample code for an identical CDR3. The rearrangement links TRBV2 to TRBJ2-2; 10 positions agree with TRBD1. V lost 6 bases, J lost 2 bases, and 3 bases stayed unmatched. This CDR3 comprises 15 residues. In germline, CDR1 is SNHLY, CDR2 FYNNEI. The CDR3 protein is CASRGQGGNTGELFF. CDR3 sequence (DNA): TGTGCCAGCAGAGGACAGGGGGGCAACACCGGGGAGCTGTTTTTT. The complete variable domain, with remaining parts taken from reference TRBV2 and TRBJ2-2, reads EPEVTQTPSHQVTQMGQEVILRCVPISNHLYFYWYRQILGQKVEFLVSFYNNEISEKSEIFDDQFSVERPDGSNFTLKIRSTKLEDSAMYFCASRGQGGNTGELFFGEGSRLTVL.

V and J are TRBV10-3 and TRBJ2-1; 7 nucleotides match TRBD2. The V gene end was trimmed by 0 bases and the J gene end by 4 bases; junction bases not matched to a gene: 9. Germline assignment: CDR1 ENHRY and CDR2 SYGVKD. The length of the CDR3 is 17 residues. The CDR3 region has the DNA TGTGCCATCAGTGAGTCGGTGACAGCGGGAAGATACAATGAGCAGTTCTTC. Its translation is CAISESVTAGRYNEQFF.

The chain uses TRBV2 and TRBJ2-7; 8 bases match TRBD2. CDR3 size: 13 residues. Looked up from germline, CDR1 is SNHLY and CDR2 is FYNNEI. The CDR3 DNA reads TGTGCAGAATCCAGCGGGAGAACCAACGAGCAGTACTTC. It codes for CAESSGRTNEQYF.

This clone appeared once. This rearrangement joins TRBV7-2 to TRBJ2-5; D gene ambiguous. Between the trimmed V and J ends, which lost 5 bases and 5 bases, there was a span of 12 bases. CDR1 and CDR2 (germline): SGHTA, FQGNSA. The CDR3 has 13 residues. The CDR3, as DNA: TGTGCCAGCAGCCCTCAGAGACGGGAGACCCAGTACTTC. Amino acid sequence: CASSPQRRETQYF. The variable domain in full, completed from reference TRBV7-2 and TRBJ2-5, reads GAGVSQSPSNKVTEKGKDVELRCDPISGHTALYWYRQSLGQGLEFLIYFQGNSAPDKSGLPSDRFSAERTGGSVSTLTIQRTQQEDSAVYLCASSPQRRETQYFGPGTRLLVL.

The J gene is TRBJ1-3, the V gene TRBV5-1; possibly TRBD1 for D (5 bases). CDR3 length equals 14 residues. Per germline, CDR1 SGHRS and CDR2 YFSETQ. Trimming removed 4 bases at V and 8 bases at J, with 16 bases between. The CDR3 nucleotides are TGCGCCAGCAGCGCGGGCGCGGGGGAAGACACCATATATTTT. This codes for CASSAGAGEDTIYF. The full variable domain, rest sourced from reference TRBV5-1 and TRBJ1-3, is KAGVTQTPRYLIKTRGQQVTLSCSPISGHRSVSWYQQTPGQGLQFLFEYFSETQRNKGNFPGRFSGRQFSNSRSEMNVSTLELGDSALYLCASSAGAGEDTIYFGEGSWLTVV.

For this clone: Different DNA sequences within this sample yield the same CDR3. This chain uses TRBV5-1 with TRBJ2-7; D gene unclear. CDR1 is SGHRS and CDR2 is YFSETQ in the germline V gene. CDR3 size: 12 residues. The ends were cut back, 0 bases at V and 3 bases at J, with 4 bases in the middle. The CDR3 coding sequence is TGCGCCAGCAGCTTGGGCGGCTACGAGCAGTACTTC. Amino acids: CASSLGGYEQYF.

This clone was observed a single time. V usage is TRBV18 and J usage is TRBJ2-2; perhaps D is TRBD1 or TRBD2 (5 bases each). The length of the CDR3 is 15 residues. Trimming removed 3 bases from V and 11 bases from J, with 19 bases in between. Germline-derived CDR1 and CDR2 are KGHSH and LQKENI. The CDR3 DNA is TGTGCCAGCTCACCCACCGGGACCCTTATGGGAGAGCTGTTTTTT. Translation gives CASSPTGTLMGELFF.

The gene calls are TRBV7-2 and TRBJ1-1; 10 nucleotides align to TRBD1. Germline CDR1 SGHTA, CDR2 FQGNSA. CDR3 length equals 14 residues. Losses at the gene ends were 5 bases for V and 6 bases for J; bases not matched to a gene: 6. The CDR3 spells CASSRDRGRAEAFF. As DNA, the CDR3 is TGTGCCAGCAGCCGCGACAGGGGGCGTGCTGAAGCTTTCTTT.

On this clone itself: Other DNA sequences in this specimen translate into the identical CDR3. This rearrangement joins TRBV18 to TRBJ1-1; D may be TRBD1 (6 bases). The CDR3 totals 14 residues. V lost 3 bases to trimming and J lost 0 bases, with 8 bases between them. Germline V gives CDR1 KGHSH, CDR2 LQKENI. The CDR3 protein is CASSPTGMNTEAFF. The CDR3 DNA is TGTGCCAGCTCACCTACAGGGATGAACACTGAAGCTTTCTTT.

This chain joins TRBV5-1 and TRBJ2-3; D possibly corresponds to TRBD2 (7 bases). Trimming removed 4 bases from V and 3 bases from J, with 18 bases in between. The CDR3 contains 16 residues. The germline V gene encodes CDR1 SGHRS and CDR2 YFSETQ. Written as DNA, the CDR3 is TGCGCCAGCAGCCCCCAAAGGGGGGGCGGGACAGATACGCAGTATTTT. Translated, it gives CASSPQRGGGTDTQYF.